This TCR beta chain was captured in a study of T cell responses to AZD1222 COVID-19 vaccine. Points from the study as a whole: Targets within unmutated variant regions were reportedly found for nearly half of spike-specific TCRs. Among the donors, most were white British and more were female, and clonal diversity was possibly underestimated.

CDR1 is SGHTA and CDR2 is FQGNSA in the germline V gene. CDR3 length: 16 residues. The V and J ends lost 1 base and 8 bases, in that order; junction bases with no gene match: 12. Measured with immunoSEQ multiplex PCR; TCRdb has only the in-frame clones, and not every one. The sample has a few hundred thousand clones, more than 80% seen once; the top ten hold less than 0.65%. Concerning this clone itself: Its antigen remains unknown.

The sequence was obtained from an adult in good health. The sample was peripheral blood, taken on day 0 of AZD1222 vaccination. The rearrangement joins TRBV7-2 to TRBJ1-2; 8 bases line up with TRBD1. This CDR3 is CASSLGGEGQVRGYTF. Written as DNA, the CDR3 is TGTGCCAGCAGCTTAGGGGGCGAGGGACAGGTCAGAGGCTACACCTTC.